The 23 T cell receptor beta chains in this list originate from one sample, sequenced in a study of shared clonotypes between healthy human individuals. The method was immunoSEQ multiplex PCR; TCRdb's version includes in-frame clones alone and lacks a portion of them. The data show millions of clones, 90% to 95% seen once. Material for sequencing was naive CD4+ T cells sorted from blood. As to subset: CD45RA+ positively selected. The receptors shown here come from a man aged 18 to 35 in good health.

V is TRBV6-6 and J is TRBJ1-5; no firm D call. This CDR3 is 14 amino acids long. V lost 0 bases, J lost 3 bases, and 6 bases lay in between. Germline CDR1 MNHNY, CDR2 SVGAGI (reference sequence). CDR3 sequence: CASSYSGNNQPQHF. CDR3 bases: TGTGCCAGCAGTTACTCCGGGAACAATCAGCCCCAGCATTTT.

This rearrangement joins TRBV29-1 to TRBJ2-5; TRBD1 aligns across 12 bases. V lost 1 base, J lost 5 bases, and 8 bases stayed unmatched. Germline CDR1 reads SQVTM; CDR2 reads ANQGSEA. The CDR3 spans 16 residues. The CDR3 sequence: CSVEGGTGGAGETQYF. CDR3 nucleotides: TGCAGCGTTGAAGGGGGGACAGGGGGCGCTGGGGAGACCCAGTACTTC.

The J gene is TRBJ2-6, the V gene TRBV9; a weak D match, TRBD2 (5 bases). The CDR3 has 13 amino acids. Germline values: CDR1 SGDLS, CDR2 YYNGEE. Trimming shortened V by 1 base and J by 13 bases, and 12 bases separated the two germline ends. The CDR3 region is CASSVSPPGVLTF. The CDR3, as DNA: TGTGCCAGCAGCGTATCCCCCCCGGGGGTCCTGACTTTC.

The genes are TRBV6-1 and TRBJ1-1, with D possibly TRBD1 on 5 matching bases. Trimming cost V 6 bases and J 0 bases, with 14 bases left between them. From germline, CDR1 is MNHNS and CDR2 SASEGT. The length of the CDR3 is 15 residues. CDR3: CASRYGASMNTEAFF. The CDR3 bases are TGTGCCAGCAGGTACGGGGCAAGCATGAACACTGAAGCTTTCTTT.

The genes are TRBV4-1 and TRBJ2-7; possibly TRBD1 for D (5 bases). The V end lost 4 bases, the J end lost 7 bases, and 23 bases lay between the germline ends. The CDR3 is 16 amino acids. The germline gives CDR1 MGHRA, CDR2 YSYEKL. The CDR3 loop is CASSPRPTDTLGEQYF. Here the CDR3 DNA reads TGCGCCAGCAGCCCTAGGCCAACGGACACCTTGGGGGAGCAGTACTTC.

This sequence joins TRBV11-2 and TRBJ1-4; possibly TRBD1 for D (5 bases). V was pared by 5 bases and J by 3 bases, with 16 bases between. The germline V gene encodes CDR1 SGHAT and CDR2 FQNNGV. The CDR3 contains 16 residues. The DNA for the CDR3 is TGTGCCAGCAGCCCCGGACCTGACAGATCTAATGAAAAACTGTTTTTT. It is translated as CASSPGPDRSNEKLFF.

The chain couples TRBV19 to TRBJ1-2; 7 bases match TRBD1. V was pared by 1 base and J by 2 bases, with 4 bases of the junction left unmatched. CDR1 is LNHDA, CDR2 SQIVND, per germline (reference sequence). The CDR3 has 15 residues. The CDR3 sequence is CASSIATGPNYGYTF. The CDR3 region has the DNA TGTGCCAGTAGTATAGCGACAGGGCCCAACTATGGCTACACCTTC. Full variable domain (missing parts from reference TRBV19 and TRBJ1-2): DGGITQSPKYLFRKEGQNVTLSCEQNLNHDAMYWYRQDPGQGLRLIYYSQIVNDFQKGDIAEGYSVSREKKESFPLTVTSAQKNPTAFYLCASSIATGPNYGYTFGSGTRLTVV.

The count of this clone is one. This chain joins TRBV10-1 and TRBJ2-5; possibly TRBD1 for D (6 bases). V was pared by 4 bases and J by 4 bases, with 10 bases between. Germline V CDR1 and CDR2: WNHNN, SYGVQD (reference sequence). The CDR3 is 13 amino acids. This CDR3 is CASSASRGETQYF. The CDR3 nucleotides read TGCGCCAGCAGTGCTTCCAGGGGAGAGACCCAGTACTTC.

V is TRBV2 and J is TRBJ2-1, with 8 bases that match TRBD1. Germline CDR1 reads SNHLY; CDR2 reads FYNNEI. CDR3 size: 15 residues. Germline trimming cut 0 bases from V and 7 bases from J; bases unmatched to any gene: 5. The CDR3 bases are TGTGCCAGCAGTGAAGCCGGACAGGGTCAAAATGAGCAGTTCTTC. This translates into CASSEAGQGQNEQFF.

The gene calls are TRBV28 and TRBJ2-7, with 13 bases identical to TRBD2. V dropped 6 bases and J dropped 5; count of bases not matched to a gene: 10. CDR1 is MDHEN, CDR2 SYDVKM, per germline. The CDR3 is made up of 16 amino acids. The CDR3 region is CASSLTSGGPVDEQYF. DNA for the CDR3: TGTGCCAGCAGCCTGACTAGCGGGGGGCCGGTCGACGAGCAGTACTTC.

This rearrangement joins TRBV15 to TRBJ1-1; TRBD1 agrees at 7 bases. The J segment lost 5 bases and the V segment lost 2 bases, leaving 2 bases of the junction unmatched. Germline V CDR1 and CDR2: LNHNV, YYDKDF (reference sequence). This CDR3 has 13 amino acids. As DNA, the CDR3 is TGTGCCACCAGCAGACAGGGGGAGACTGAAGCTTTCTTT. It encodes CATSRQGETEAFF.

The rearrangement joins TRBV2 to TRBJ2-3; TRBD2 aligns across 8 bases. The CDR3 length is 15 residues. In germline, CDR1 is SNHLY, CDR2 FYNNEI. The V gene end was trimmed by 8 bases and the J gene end by 2 bases; junction bases not matched to a gene: 9. For the CDR3, the DNA is TGTGCCAGCGGAAGACTAGCGAACCCCACAGATACGCAGTATTTT. This encodes CASGRLANPTDTQYF.

The V call is TRBV4-1, the J call TRBJ1-1; D uncertain. Per germline, CDR1 MGHRA and CDR2 YSYEKL. V gave up 0 bases and J gave up 8 bases, with 16 bases separating them. CDR3 size: 15 residues. The CDR3 sequence is CASSQDGPEKGEAFF. In nucleotides, the CDR3 is TGCGCCAGCAGCCAAGATGGGCCGGAGAAGGGAGAAGCTTTCTTT.

This clone was detected only once. The same CDR3 is also encoded by other DNA sequences in this sample. V is TRBV5-1 and J is TRBJ1-1; D is uncertain. The V end lost 1 base, the J end lost 4 bases, and 5 bases lay between the germline ends. The CDR3 is made up of 12 amino acids. CDR1 is SGHRS and CDR2 is YFSETQ in the germline V gene. The CDR3 DNA reads as TGCGCCAGCAGCTTGCCTTCCACTGAAGCTTTCTTT. Its translation is CASSLPSTEAFF.

On this clone itself: Other DNA sequences in this sample translate to the same CDR3. The V gene is TRBV18, the J gene TRBJ2-1; TRBD1 matches at 7 bases. Germline V gives CDR1 KGHSH, CDR2 LQKENI. The CDR3 sequence is 15 residues long. V was pared by 5 bases and J by 0 bases, with 4 bases of the junction left unmatched. The CDR3 protein is CASSRDRVSYNEQFF. The CDR3 nucleotides are TGTGCCAGCTCAAGGGACAGAGTCTCCTACAATGAGCAGTTCTTC.

The chain joins TRBV6-5 to TRBJ2-1; a possible D gene is TRBD2 (5 bases). Trimming took 4 bases from V and 6 from J, leaving 10 bases between them. This CDR3 has 13 amino acids. Germline V lookup: CDR1 MNHEY, CDR2 SVGAGI. CDR3 coding DNA: TGTGCCAGCAGTTTGGGGAGTCGCAATGAGCAGTTCTTC. Translation gives CASSLGSRNEQFF.

The genes are TRBV7-9 and TRBJ1-1; 10 nucleotides match TRBD1. From germline, CDR1 is SEHNR and CDR2 FQNEAQ (reference sequence). V trimming: 4 bases; J trimming: 0 bases; junction bases outside the gene matches: 11. This CDR3 comprises 18 residues. The chain's CDR3 is CASSSKSRQGAVNTEAFF. In DNA, the CDR3 is TGTGCCAGCAGCTCAAAAAGCCGACAGGGGGCGGTGAACACTGAAGCTTTCTTT. The full variable domain, with the rest looked up from reference TRBV7-9 and TRBJ1-1, is DTGVSQNPRHKITKRGQNVTFRCDPISEHNRLYWYRQTLGQGPEFLTYFQNEAQLEKSRLLSDRFSAERPKGSFSTLEIQRTEQGDSAMYLCASSSKSRQGAVNTEAFFGQGTRLTVV.

V gene TRBV21-1 combines with J gene TRBJ2-5; TRBD2 is the table's D call, not checked against the DNA. TRBV21-1 is reported as a pseudogene. This CDR3 has 14 amino acids. In nucleotides, the CDR3 is TGTGCCAGCAGTAGTGATAGCGGGGAAGAGACCCAGTACTTC. Translation: CASSSDSGEETQYF.

This clone was picked up one time. The V and J genes are TRBV25-1 and TRBJ1-2, with D possibly matching TRBD1 (5 bases). CDR1 and CDR2 from the germline V gene are MGHDK and SYGVNS. The germline V and J ends were trimmed by 1 base and 8 bases, with 11 bases remaining between them. This CDR3 has 13 residues. The CDR3 here is CASSELERDGYTF. The CDR3 DNA follows: TGTGCCAGCAGTGAATTGGAAAGGGACGGCTACACCTTC.

The V and J genes are TRBV5-1 and TRBJ2-6, with a tentative D call TRBD2 (6 bases). The germline gives CDR1 SGHRS, CDR2 YFSETQ. The CDR3 consists of 17 residues. V was trimmed by 4 bases and J by 0 bases, leaving 14 bases between them. CDR3 DNA sequence: TGCGCCAGCAGCCCTGGGGCGGGACGCTCTGGGGCCAACGTCCTGACTTTC. This sequence encodes CASSPGAGRSGANVLTF.

This chain links TRBV6-1 with TRBJ1-1; D is unresolved. Germline V gene data show CDR1 as MNHNS and CDR2 as SASEGT. Trimming cost V 1 base and J 1 base, with 4 bases left between them. The CDR3 length is 13 residues. The CDR3 DNA sequence: TGTGCCAGCAGTGAAGAGGAGAACACTGAAGCTTTCTTT. Translated: CASSEEENTEAFF.

The genes are TRBV10-3 and TRBJ2-7; TRBD2 matches 9 bases. This CDR3 is built from 14 residues. The V gene's germline CDR1 is ENHRY and CDR2 SYGVKD. The V and J ends lost 5 bases and 5 bases, in that order; junction bases with no gene match: 7. The CDR3 loop reads CAISPSGIGDEQYF. As DNA, the CDR3 is TGTGCCATCAGTCCTAGCGGGATTGGAGACGAGCAGTACTTC.

The rearrangement uses TRBV9 and TRBJ1-6, with 7 bases fitting TRBD1. V lost 0 bases to trimming and J lost 0 bases; unmatched junction nucleotides: 9. The CDR3 sequence is 19 residues long. The germline V gene encodes CDR1 SGDLS and CDR2 YYNGEE. The CDR3 here is CASSVGRSDRSSYNSPLHF. CDR3 DNA sequence: TGTGCCAGCAGCGTAGGCCGATCGGACAGGAGCTCCTATAATTCACCCCTCCACTTT. Drawing the rest from reference TRBV9 and TRBJ1-6, the complete variable domain is DSGVTQTPKHLITATGQRVTLRCSPRSGDLSVYWYQQSLDQGLQFLIQYYNGEERAKGNILERFSAQQFPDLHSELNLSSLELGDSALYFCASSVGRSDRSSYNSPLHFGNGTRLTVT.